This TCR beta chain was retrieved from a study of shared clonotypes between healthy human individuals. Notes on the study in general: In contrast to clonotypes shared by all four donors, non-shared clonotypes had lower generation probabilities.

The CDR3 spans 14 residues. Germline loops: CDR1 LNHNV, CDR2 YYDKDF (reference sequence). J lost 5 bases, V lost 7 bases, and 8 bases had no gene match. This clone was counted once. Its matching antigen is unknown. A roughly 200 ng quantity of DNA, 30,000 to 35,000 T cell genomes, went into the sorted-subset replicate PCRs. Here immunoSEQ multiplex PCR was the method, and the copy in TCRdb shows in-frame clones only, minus some. The repertoire has about 1.5 million clones, 95% to 99% of them found once; the top ten carry about 0.4%. Sequenced sample: naive CD4+ T cells sorted from blood. Subset given: CD45RA+ positively selected. The chain couples TRBV15 to TRBJ1-1, with 9 bases fitting TRBD1. The origin of this receptor is a man aged 25 to 40 in good health. The DNA for the CDR3 is TGTGCCACCACCCCGGGACAGGGAAGGACTGAAGCTTTCTTT. Translated: CATTPGQGRTEAFF. Together with reference TRBV15 and TRBJ1-1, the CDR3 gives the full variable domain: DAMVIQNPRYQVTQFGKPVTLSCSQTLNHNVMYWYQQKSSQAPKLLFHYYDKDFNNEADTPDNFQSRRPNTSFCFLDIRSPGLGDTAMYLCATTPGQGRTEAFFGQGTRLTVV.